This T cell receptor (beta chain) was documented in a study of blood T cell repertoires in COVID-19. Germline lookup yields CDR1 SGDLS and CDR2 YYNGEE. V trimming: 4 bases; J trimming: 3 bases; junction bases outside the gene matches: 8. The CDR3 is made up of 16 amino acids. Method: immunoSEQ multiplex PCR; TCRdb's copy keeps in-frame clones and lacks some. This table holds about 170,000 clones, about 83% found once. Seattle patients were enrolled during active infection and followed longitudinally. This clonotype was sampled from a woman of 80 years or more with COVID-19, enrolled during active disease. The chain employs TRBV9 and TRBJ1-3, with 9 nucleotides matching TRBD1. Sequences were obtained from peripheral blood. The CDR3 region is CASSLKQGALGNTIYF. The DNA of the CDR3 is TGTGCCAGCAGCTTAAAACAGGGGGCGCTTGGAAACACCATATATTTT. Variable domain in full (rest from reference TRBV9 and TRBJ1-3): DSGVTQTPKHLITATGQRVTLRCSPRSGDLSVYWYQQSLDQGLQFLIQYYNGEERAKGNILERFSAQQFPDLHSELNLSSLELGDSALYFCASSLKQGALGNTIYFGEGSWLTVV.